This T cell receptor (beta chain) was recorded in a study of vaccination and CD4 T cells after COVID-19. Indicated treatment: roughly ten-day PBMC culture with coronavirus spike peptide pools or control peptides (ViraFEST assay). Using peptide pools, antigen-specific T cells were expanded in ViraFEST before TCRs were sequenced. Germline V gene sequence: CDR1 SEHNR, CDR2 FQNEAQ (reference sequence). This CDR3 contains 16 residues. Researchers used the Oncomine TCR Beta short-read assay to sequence DNA from cultured CD4+ T cells. TCRdb analysed the PCR reads with MiXCR anew, one entry per CDR3 protein. The data show more than 15,000 distinct CDR3 sequences, about 60% seen once. As regards this clonotype: The antigen remains unidentified. A read error may account for a junction end that differs from germline.

The sequence came from a human donor who had recovered from COVID-19. The material sequenced was CD4+ T cells from blood, cultured in vitro. V and J are TRBV7-9 and TRBJ2-3; the match to TRBD2 covers 7 bases. The CDR3 sequence is CASSPSAGASTDTQYF. The CDR3 nucleotides read TGCGCCAGCAGCCCATCGGCGGGAGCATCGACAGATACGCAGTATTTT.